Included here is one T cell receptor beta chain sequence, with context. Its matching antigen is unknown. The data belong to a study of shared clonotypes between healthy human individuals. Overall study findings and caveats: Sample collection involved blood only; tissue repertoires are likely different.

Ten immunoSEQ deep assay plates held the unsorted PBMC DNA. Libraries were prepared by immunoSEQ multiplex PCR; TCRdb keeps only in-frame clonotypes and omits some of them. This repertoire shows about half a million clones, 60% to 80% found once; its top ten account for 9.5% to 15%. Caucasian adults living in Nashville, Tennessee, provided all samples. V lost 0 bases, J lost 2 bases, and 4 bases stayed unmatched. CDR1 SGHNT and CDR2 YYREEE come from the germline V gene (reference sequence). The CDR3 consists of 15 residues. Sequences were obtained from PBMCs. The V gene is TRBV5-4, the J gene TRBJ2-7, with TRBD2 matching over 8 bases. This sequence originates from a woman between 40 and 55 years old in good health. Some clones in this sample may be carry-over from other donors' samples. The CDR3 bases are TGTGCCAGCAGCTTGGAAGGGACTAGAGCCTACGAGCAGTACTTC. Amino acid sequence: CASSLEGTRAYEQYF.